This TCR beta chain was captured by sequencing in a study of blood T cell repertoires in COVID-19. Study background: Acute and convalescent COVID-19 samples came from the United States, Italy and Spain.

The germline V gene encodes CDR1 LNHDA and CDR2 SQIVND (reference sequence). There are 13 residues in the CDR3. V lost 6 bases and J lost 1, with 7 bases in between. Assay: immunoSEQ multiplex PCR; the TCRdb copy retains only in-frame clones and omits some. The sample has roughly 450,000 clones, around 90% seen once. J is TRBJ1-3 and V is TRBV19, with D unclear. The sequence came from a man between 18 and 35 years old who had recovered from COVID-19. The sequenced material came from PBMCs or T cells enriched from blood (not recorded which). The CDR3 here is CASSRESGNTIYF. CDR3 DNA: TGTGCCAGTAGCCGCGAATCTGGAAACACCATATATTTT.